These 24 T cell receptor beta chains originate from one sample sequenced in a study of T cell responses to AZD1222 COVID-19 vaccine. The method was immunoSEQ multiplex PCR; TCRdb's version includes in-frame clones alone and lacks a portion of them. The sample lists some 150,000 clones, approximately 90% seen once, with 2.6% in the top ten. The sequencing used peripheral blood, collected on day 0 of AZD1222 vaccination. These receptors were taken from an adult in good health.

The gene calls are TRBV5-6 and TRBJ2-2, with D perhaps being TRBD1 or TRBD2 (6 bases each). Trimming left V 4 bases short and J 0 bases short, with 13 bases between. There are 16 residues in the CDR3. Germline V lookup: CDR1 SGHDT, CDR2 YYEEEE. The CDR3 is CASSPRGTTNTGELFF. CDR3 DNA: TGTGCCAGCAGCCCGCGCGGGACAACGAACACCGGGGAGCTGTTTTTT.

This clone was picked up a small number of times. V gene TRBV30 combines with J gene TRBJ2-7, with 11 bases identical to TRBD2. This CDR3 has 13 residues. Losses at the gene ends were 3 bases for V and 7 bases for J; bases not matched to a gene: 5. In germline, CDR1 is GTSNPN, CDR2 SVGIG (reference sequence). This chain's CDR3 is CAWRTSGSGEQYF. For the CDR3, the DNA is TGTGCCTGGAGAACTAGCGGGAGCGGGGAGCAGTACTTC.

J is TRBJ2-3 and V is TRBV3-1 (or the pseudogene TRBV3-2); TRBD2 matches at 7 bases. Germline-derived CDR1 and CDR2 are LGHDT and YNNKEL (reference sequence). With V trimmed by 4 bases and J by 3 bases, 7 bases remained unmatched. CDR3 length: 15 amino acids. The CDR3 DNA is TGTGCCAGCAGCCCGATGACTAGCCGTACAGATACGCAGTATTTT. Protein sequence: CASSPMTSRTDTQYF.

The rearrangement joins TRBV6-6 to TRBJ1-1; TRBD1 aligns across 9 bases. The CDR3 is 16 amino acids. From germline, CDR1 is MNHNY and CDR2 SVGAGI (reference sequence). Unmatched junction bases numbered 14, after V lost 5 bases and J lost 7 bases. The CDR3 DNA is TGTGCCAGCAGTCGCCGGACAGGGGAGGGCACAGGTGAAGCTTTCTTT. Translating it yields CASSRRTGEGTGEAFF.

V and J are TRBV27 and TRBJ2-7; the D is unclear. There are 13 residues in the CDR3. Germline V lookup: CDR1 MNHEY, CDR2 SMNVEV (reference sequence). Trimming left V 6 bases short and J 1 base short, with 10 bases between. The CDR3 bases are TGTGCCAGCAGCCTTGCCCCATCCTACGAGCAGTACTTC. Amino acid sequence: CASSLAPSYEQYF.

The gene calls are TRBV27 and TRBJ1-2; maybe TRBD1 (5 bases). Deletions cut 7 bases from V and 4 bases from J, with 7 bases between. Germline CDR1 and CDR2: MNHEY and SMNVEV (reference sequence). CDR3 length equals 11 residues. CDR3 protein: CASTGGYGYTF. CDR3 bases: TGTGCCAGCACGGGGGGCTATGGCTACACCTTC.

The V call is TRBV7-9, the J call TRBJ2-1, with D possibly being TRBD1 (6 bases). The CDR3 totals 13 residues. V shed 10 bases and J shed 5 bases, with 15 bases lying between them. CDR1 and CDR2 from the germline V gene are SEHNR and FQNEAQ (reference sequence). The CDR3 sequence is CATLRGQHNEQFF. The CDR3, as DNA: TGTGCCACCCTTAGAGGACAGCACAATGAGCAGTTCTTC.

The chain carries TRBV21-1 and TRBJ1-1. TRBV21-1 is given as a pseudogene. The CDR3 loop spans 17 amino acids. DNA for the CDR3: TGTGCCAGCAGCAAAGCTAGCTGGAGCCCTAGGAACACTGAAGCTTTCTTT. It yields the protein CASSKASWSPRNTEAFF.

The V gene is TRBV19, the J gene TRBJ1-1; a possible D gene is TRBD1 (6 bases). The CDR3 is made up of 15 amino acids. Trimming removed 5 bases from V and 1 base from J, with 14 bases in between. The germline CDR1 and CDR2 sequences are LNHDA and SQIVND (reference sequence). DNA for the CDR3: TGTGCCAGTAGTGGGGGGACACTCGGGAACACTGAAGCTTTCTTT. This translates into CASSGGTLGNTEAFF.

This sequence joins TRBV5-4 and TRBJ2-3, with 9 bases lining up with TRBD2. Germline V gene lookup returns CDR1 SGHNT and CDR2 YYREEE (reference sequence). CDR3 length: 15 amino acids. The J segment lost 5 bases and the V segment lost 2 bases, leaving 6 bases of the junction unmatched. CDR3 DNA sequence: TGTGCCAGCAGCTTCGGGACTAGCTTCGAAGATACGCAGTATTTT. Translation gives CASSFGTSFEDTQYF. Looking up the rest from reference TRBV5-4 and TRBJ2-3 gives the full variable domain: ETGVTQSPTHLIKTRGQQVTLRCSSQSGHNTVSWYQQALGQGPQFIFQYYREEENGRGNFPPRFSGLQFPNYSSELNVNALELDDSALYLCASSFGTSFEDTQYFGPGTRLTVL.

The chain couples TRBV11-2 to TRBJ2-5, with D unresolved. The CDR3 is 14 residues long. Germline lookup yields CDR1 SGHAT and CDR2 FQNNGV. The V and J ends lost 5 bases and 5 bases respectively, with 15 bases between them. CDR3 nucleotide sequence: TGTGCCAGCAGCGGGATCCGGGCAGCGGAGACCCAGTACTTC. This encodes CASSGIRAAETQYF.

The chain links TRBV11-2 to TRBJ1-3; TRBD1 is a possible D gene (6 bases). CDR3 length equals 14 residues. The germline V gene has CDR1 SGHAT and CDR2 FQNNGV. V was cut by 5 bases and J by 5 bases, with 13 bases left in between. The CDR3 here is CASSQVGGRNTIYF. The CDR3 bases are TGTGCCAGCAGCCAGGTGGGGGGCAGAAACACCATATATTTT.

The rearrangement uses TRBV3-1 (or the pseudogene TRBV3-2) and TRBJ2-7; 14 bases line up with TRBD2. CDR3 length equals 16 residues. The J segment lost 2 bases and the V segment lost 3 bases, leaving 3 bases of the junction unmatched. The germline V gene encodes CDR1 LGHDT and CDR2 YNNKEL (reference sequence). The CDR3 DNA is TGTGCCAGCAGCCACCTGACTAGCGGGAGGGCCTACGAGCAGTACTTC. Encoded protein: CASSHLTSGRAYEQYF.

The CDR3 coding sequence is TGTGCCAGCAGCCACCCGCCCGGGACCCGGGGATACGAGCAGTACTTC. Encoded protein: CASSHPPGTRGYEQYF. The rearrangement links TRBV3-1 (or the pseudogene TRBV3-2) to TRBJ2-7; D possibly matches TRBD1 or TRBD2 (5 bases each). Trimming cost V 3 bases and J 4 bases, with 19 bases left between them. CDR1 is LGHDT, CDR2 YNNKEL, per germline (reference sequence). The CDR3 consists of 16 residues.

The chain uses TRBV5-1 and TRBJ1-1, with D uncertain. Between the trimmed V and J ends, which lost 1 base and 0 bases, there was a span of 10 bases. Germline V gene data show CDR1 as SGHRS and CDR2 as YFSETQ. The CDR3 loop spans 15 amino acids. This CDR3 is CASSLNRGMNTEAFF. Here the CDR3 DNA reads TGCGCCAGCAGCTTGAATAGAGGGATGAACACTGAAGCTTTCTTT.

This rearrangement joins TRBV5-1 to TRBJ2-3; 7 nucleotides line up with TRBD1. This CDR3 is built from 19 residues. V dropped 7 bases and J dropped 0; count of bases not matched to a gene: 20. Germline CDR1 reads SGHRS; CDR2 reads YFSETQ. The CDR3 spells CASGKESLYRGPSTDTQYF. The CDR3 DNA sequence: TGCGCCAGCGGAAAAGAATCCCTTTACAGGGGACCTAGCACAGATACGCAGTATTTT.

The chain couples TRBV25-1 to TRBJ2-1; D unresolved. CDR1 is MGHDK, CDR2 SYGVNS, per germline. Trimming removed 4 bases at V and 6 bases at J, with 7 bases between. The CDR3 totals 12 residues. DNA for the CDR3: TGTGCCAGCAGTGTAGATCCCAATGAGCAGTTCTTC. It codes for CASSVDPNEQFF.

CDR3 DNA: TGTGCCACCAGCGACGACAGGGGAAGCCAAGAGACCCAGTACTTC. The encoded protein is CATSDDRGSQETQYF. V usage is TRBV24-1 and J usage is TRBJ2-5; 8 bases are shared with TRBD1. This CDR3 spans 15 amino acids. CDR1 and CDR2 from the germline V gene are KGHDR and SFDVKD. V shed 7 bases and J 1 base; nucleotides not matched to a gene: 7.

The V and J genes are TRBV21-1 and TRBJ1-2; TRBD1, the table's D call, was not compared with the DNA. TRBV21-1 is flagged as a pseudogene. The CDR3 covers 14 residues. This CDR3 reads CANSWTHANYGYTF. CDR3 DNA sequence: TGTGCCAATTCTTGGACACACGCTAACTATGGCTACACCTTC.

This chain links TRBV5-1 with TRBJ2-7, with TRBD2 identical over 12 bases. CDR3 size: 16 residues. With 0 bases clipped from V and 2 bases from J, the junction kept 3 bases outside the gene matches. Per germline, CDR1 SGHRS and CDR2 YFSETQ. CDR3 region: CASSLGTSGDPYEQYF. The CDR3 DNA reads TGCGCCAGCAGCTTGGGGACTAGCGGGGATCCCTACGAGCAGTACTTC.

The chain employs TRBV6-6 and TRBJ1-1; D call uncertain. Germline V gives CDR1 MNHNY, CDR2 SVGAGI (reference sequence). The V and J ends lost 0 bases and 4 bases respectively, with 9 bases between them. The CDR3 totals 14 residues. The CDR3 sequence: CASSYSSAFTEAFF. The CDR3 bases are TGTGCCAGCAGTTACTCGAGTGCTTTCACTGAAGCTTTCTTT.

The CDR3 nucleotides are TGTGCCACCAGTGACCCACTAGTAAGTGAGCAGTTCTTC. Translating gives CATSDPLVSEQFF. This chain uses TRBV24-1 with TRBJ2-1, with D perhaps TRBD2 (5 bases). The germline V gene has CDR1 KGHDR and CDR2 SFDVKD. The ends were cut back, 4 bases at V and 9 bases at J, with 12 bases in the middle. The CDR3 totals 13 residues.

V and J are TRBV3-1 (or the pseudogene TRBV3-2) and TRBJ1-6; D not resolved. V was clipped by 1 base and J by 7 bases, with 5 bases between them. Per germline, CDR1 LGHDT and CDR2 YNNKEL (reference sequence). This CDR3 is 13 amino acids long. CDR3 nucleotide sequence: TGTGCCAGCAGCCAAGCGGGAAATTCACCCCTCCACTTT. It codes for CASSQAGNSPLHF.

This clone was seen just once. The chain is built from TRBV7-9 and TRBJ1-4, with D perhaps matching TRBD1 (5 bases). Germline-derived CDR1 and CDR2 are SEHNR and FQNEAQ (reference sequence). The V end lost 5 bases, the J end lost 11 bases, and 12 bases lay between the germline ends. The CDR3 runs 12 residues. The CDR3: CASSPGTGKLFF. The CDR3 DNA is TGTGCCAGCAGCCCAGGGACCGGGAAACTGTTTTTT.